These 18 T cell receptor beta chains came from one sample sequenced in a study of beta chain features in type 1 diabetes. Study-level points and caveats: All four CD4+ subsets of Type 1 diabetes patients contained TCRB CDR3s that were moderately but significantly shorter.

Sequencing targeted expressed TCRB transcripts, as all isolated RNA had been reverse transcribed. Using immunoSEQ multiplex PCR, the repertoire was profiled, and TCRdb retains in-frame clones only, with some absent. Seen here are about 360,000 clones, around an eighth observed once, and the top ten hold approximately 0.011%. What these receptors recognize is not known. Sequenced material: naive CD4+ T cells from blood. These receptors all come from a woman aged 18 to 35 with type 1 diabetes.

The chain couples TRBV30 to TRBJ1-3; the D gene is possibly TRBD1 (6 bases). The ends were cut back, 3 bases at V and 8 bases at J, with 17 bases in the middle. The germline gives CDR1 GTSNPN, CDR2 SVGIG (reference sequence). The CDR3 length is 14 residues. This chain's CDR3 is CAWSVNSPGDTIYF. The CDR3 DNA is TGTGCCTGGAGCGTTAATTCCCCAGGGGACACCATATATTTT.

A few counts support this clone. This sequence joins TRBV29-1 and TRBJ1-3; maybe TRBD1 (6 bases). The germline gives CDR1 SQVTM, CDR2 ANQGSEA. The V end was cut by 4 bases, the J end by 4 bases, with 14 bases between. This CDR3 has 14 residues. CDR3 region: CSVGFRGSGNTIYF. CDR3 DNA: TGCAGCGTTGGATTCAGGGGTTCAGGAAACACCATATATTTT.

This clone was counted once. This sequence joins TRBV7-9 and TRBJ2-3, with D maybe TRBD1 (6 bases). This CDR3 spans 14 amino acids. Trimming left V 3 bases short and J 4 bases short, with 11 bases between. Germline V lookup: CDR1 SEHNR, CDR2 FQNEAQ (reference sequence). CDR3 in amino acids: CASSFREGADTQYF. The CDR3 DNA sequence: TGTGCCAGCAGCTTTAGAGAGGGGGCAGATACGCAGTATTTT.

Only a few counts were recorded for this clone. The chain employs TRBV29-1 and TRBJ2-2; TRBD2 is a possible D gene (5 bases). Germline CDR1 SQVTM, CDR2 ANQGSEA. This CDR3 contains 14 residues. V was clipped by 6 bases and J by 4 bases, with 15 bases between them. As DNA, the CDR3 is TGCAGCGTGCTACGAGACCTAGCCACCGGGGAGCTGTTTTTT. It codes for CSVLRDLATGELFF.

The chain uses TRBV9 and TRBJ2-1, with a tentative D call TRBD1 (6 bases). V was shortened by 0 bases and J by 7 bases, with 20 bases between the two germline ends. This CDR3 spans 17 amino acids. Germline CDR1 reads SGDLS; CDR2 reads YYNGEE. The CDR3 protein is CASSVDPLGHLGNEQFF. Here the CDR3 DNA reads TGTGCCAGCAGCGTAGATCCCCTGGGACACCTCGGGAATGAGCAGTTCTTC.

The rearrangement links TRBV2 to TRBJ2-7, with 13 bases fitting TRBD2. Germline values: CDR1 SNHLY, CDR2 FYNNEI. CDR3 length: 16 residues. Trimming removed 3 bases from V and 5 bases from J; junction bases left unmatched: 7. This CDR3 reads CASSDGGLAGADEQYF. CDR3 DNA sequence: TGTGCCAGCAGTGATGGCGGACTAGCGGGAGCCGACGAGCAGTACTTC.

The chain employs TRBV7-8 and TRBJ1-2; D may be TRBD1 (6 bases). The V end lost 4 bases, the J end lost 5 bases, and 14 bases lay between the germline ends. Looked up from germline, CDR1 is SGHVS and CDR2 is FQNEAQ. The CDR3 totals 14 residues. The DNA for the CDR3 is TGTGCCAGCAGCTCCACCCAGGGGAGATATGGCTACACCTTC. Translating it yields CASSSTQGRYGYTF.

The chain is built from TRBV7-2 and TRBJ1-4; weak D call: TRBD1 (6 bases). Germline CDR1 is SGHTA and CDR2 is FQGNSA. With 1 base removed from V and 10 bases from J, the gap between germline ends came to 16 bases. The CDR3 length is 15 residues. The CDR3 DNA reads TGTGCCAGCAGCTTAGAGGGGGGGCAGCATGGAAAACTGTTTTTT. Amino acids: CASSLEGGQHGKLFF.

In its sample, this clone was seen a few times. The rearrangement uses TRBV25-1 and TRBJ1-1; D unclear. CDR3 size: 11 residues. Trimming cost V 0 bases and J 6 bases, with 2 bases left between them. Germline lookup yields CDR1 MGHDK and CDR2 SYGVNS. CDR3 amino acids: CASSEYSEAFF. As DNA, the CDR3 is TGTGCCAGCAGTGAATACTCTGAAGCTTTCTTT.

V gene TRBV27 combines with J gene TRBJ2-7; 10 nucleotides match TRBD2. Germline CDR1 reads MNHEY; CDR2 reads SMNVEV (reference sequence). The CDR3 is 15 amino acids. The V and J ends lost 6 bases and 5 bases, in that order; junction bases with no gene match: 10. Here the CDR3 reads CASRGISGRSHEQYF. DNA of the CDR3: TGTGCCAGCAGGGGGATTAGCGGGAGGTCCCACGAGCAGTACTTC.

The rearrangement joins TRBV28 to TRBJ1-1, with D tentatively TRBD1 (5 bases). Between the trimmed V and J ends, which lost 5 bases and 5 bases, there was a span of 15 bases. Per the germline V gene, CDR1 is MDHEN and CDR2 is SYDVKM. The CDR3 has 14 residues. The CDR3 sequence is CASSPPQGGTEAFF. CDR3 in DNA: TGTGCCAGCAGTCCCCCGCAGGGAGGTACTGAAGCTTTCTTT.

Only a few counts were recorded for this clone. The chain recombines TRBV29-1 with TRBJ1-4; 10 positions agree with TRBD1. After removal of 0 bases from V and 6 bases from J, the junction contained 4 bases not matched to a gene. Germline V lookup: CDR1 SQVTM, CDR2 ANQGSEA. There are 15 residues in the CDR3. The CDR3 protein is CSVEDLGTGDEKLFF. CDR3 sequence (DNA): TGCAGCGTTGAAGACCTCGGGACAGGGGATGAAAAACTGTTTTTT.

This clone was seen a handful of times. The chain has TRBV11-2 and TRBJ1-6, with unresolved D. The V gene's germline CDR1 is SGHAT and CDR2 FQNNGV. The CDR3 runs 16 residues. V lost 1 base to trimming and J lost 0 bases, with 7 bases between them. The CDR3 DNA is TGTGCCAGCAGCTTAGTCGGGAGCTCCTATAATTCACCCCTCCACTTT. This gives the protein CASSLVGSSYNSPLHF.

V is TRBV14 and J is TRBJ2-1; D might be TRBD1 (6 bases). V was shortened by 1 base and J by 12 bases, with 31 bases between the two germline ends. This CDR3 region has 19 residues. The germline CDR1 and CDR2 sequences are SGHDN and FVKESK. The CDR3 loop is CASSQVWGPRGSSKGGQFF. The CDR3 nucleotides read TGTGCCAGCAGCCAAGTATGGGGGCCCAGAGGGTCTTCAAAAGGTGGGCAGTTCTTC. The whole variable domain, remainder taken from reference TRBV14 and TRBJ2-1, is EAGVTQFPSHSVIEKGQTVTLRCDPISGHDNLYWYRRVMGKEIKFLLHFVKESKQDESGMPNNRFLAERTGGTYSTLKVQPAELEDSGVYFCASSQVWGPRGSSKGGQFFGPGTRLTVL.

The V and J genes are TRBV18 and TRBJ2-7; 8 bases fit TRBD1. CDR1 and CDR2 from the germline V gene are KGHSH and LQKENI. Unmatched junction bases numbered 9, after V lost 5 bases and J lost 3 bases. CDR3 length equals 15 residues. The CDR3 DNA is TGTGCCAGCTCATCTGGACAGGGAGTGAACTACGAGCAGTACTTC. This gives the protein CASSSGQGVNYEQYF.

The V call is TRBV9, the J call TRBJ2-5; 16 bases align to TRBD2. Unmatched junction bases numbered 3, after V lost 2 bases and J lost 5 bases. The V gene's germline CDR1 is SGDLS and CDR2 YYNGEE. The CDR3 runs to 16 residues. The CDR3 region is CASSVGTSGGAETQYF. CDR3 coding DNA: TGTGCCAGCAGCGTCGGGACTAGCGGGGGGGCGGAGACCCAGTACTTC.

The DNA of the CDR3 is TGTGCCAGCAGTGGGAAACAGGGAAATGAAAAACTGTTTTTT. Its protein product is CASSGKQGNEKLFF. J is TRBJ1-4 and V is TRBV27, with a weak D call TRBD1 (6 bases). This CDR3 is 14 amino acids long. Germline V CDR1 and CDR2: MNHEY, SMNVEV (reference sequence). Trimming removed 5 bases from V and 5 bases from J, with 12 bases in between.

This clone came up a few times. The chain has TRBV4-2 and TRBJ1-5; no firm D call. Germline V gene sequence: CDR1 LGHNA, CDR2 YNFKEQ. The V gene lost 0 bases and the J gene lost 1 base, with 13 bases spanning the gap. The CDR3 is 17 amino acids. In DNA, the CDR3 is TGTGCCAGCAGCCAAGAGGTGGGAGGGCCCAGCAATCAGCCCCAGCATTTT. As protein: CASSQEVGGPSNQPQHF.